This entry is about one TCR beta chain. No antigen is known for it. The Oncomine TCR Beta short-read assay generated sequence data from the DNA of cultured CD4+ T cells. TCRdb redid the calling of the PCR reads with MiXCR, one entry per CDR3 protein. Of roughly 16,000 distinct CDR3 sequences in the sample, approximately 58% are singletons; the top ten hold roughly 29%. The treatment: approximately 10-day PBMC culture with coronavirus spike peptide pools or control peptides (ViraFEST assay). This specimen comes from a study of vaccination and CD4 T cells after COVID-19. Study-wide points: Spike mono-reactivity was evident in 304 of the 307 vaccine-specific clones derived from convalescent patients.

The CDR3 runs to 18 residues. Per the germline V gene, CDR1 is DFQATT and CDR2 is SNEGSKA (reference sequence). Trimming stripped 3 bases from V and 0 bases from J, with 22 bases between. The genes are TRBV20-1 and TRBJ2-3; D might be TRBD2 (5 bases). The sequencing here drew on cultured CD4+ T cells from blood, taken after SARS-CoV-2 vaccination. The sequence was obtained from a human donor with COVID-19. CDR3 sequence (DNA): TGCAGTGCTAGGGCTATTCCCCTCAGCGGACCAAGCACAGATACGCAGTATTTT. It codes for CSARAIPLSGPSTDTQYF.